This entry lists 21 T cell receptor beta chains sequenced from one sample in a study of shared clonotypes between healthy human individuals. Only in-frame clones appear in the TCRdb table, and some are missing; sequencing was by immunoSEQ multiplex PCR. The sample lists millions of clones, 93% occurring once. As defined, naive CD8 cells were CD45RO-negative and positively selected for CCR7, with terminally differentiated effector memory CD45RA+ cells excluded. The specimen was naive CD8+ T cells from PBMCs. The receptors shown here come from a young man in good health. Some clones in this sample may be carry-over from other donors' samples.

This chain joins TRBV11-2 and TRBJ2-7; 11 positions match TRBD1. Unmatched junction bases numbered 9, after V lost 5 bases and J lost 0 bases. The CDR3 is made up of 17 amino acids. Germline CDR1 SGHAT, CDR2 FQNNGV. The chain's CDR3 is CASSDRGGQGDSYEQYF. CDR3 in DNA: TGTGCCAGCAGCGACCGAGGGGGACAGGGGGACTCCTACGAGCAGTACTTC. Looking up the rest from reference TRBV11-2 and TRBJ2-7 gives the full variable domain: EAGVAQSPRYKIIEKRQSVAFWCNPISGHATLYWYQQILGQGPKLLIQFQNNGVVDDSQLPKDRFSAERLKGVDSTLKIQPAKLEDSAVYLCASSDRGGQGDSYEQYFGPGTRLTVT.

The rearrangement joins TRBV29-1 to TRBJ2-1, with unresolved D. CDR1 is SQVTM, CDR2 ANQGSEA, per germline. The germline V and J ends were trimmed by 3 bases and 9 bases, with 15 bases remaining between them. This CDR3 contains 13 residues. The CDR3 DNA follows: TGCAGCGTTGAGATCGCAGATTTTACTGAGCAGTTCTTC. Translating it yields CSVEIADFTEQFF.

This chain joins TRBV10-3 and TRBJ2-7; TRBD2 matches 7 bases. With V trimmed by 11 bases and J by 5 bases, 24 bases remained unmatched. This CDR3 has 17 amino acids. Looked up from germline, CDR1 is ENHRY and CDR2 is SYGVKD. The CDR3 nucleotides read TGTGCCGCCCACGCCGAATACCCGGGACTATCAGCCCACGAGCAGTACTTC. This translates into CAAHAEYPGLSAHEQYF.

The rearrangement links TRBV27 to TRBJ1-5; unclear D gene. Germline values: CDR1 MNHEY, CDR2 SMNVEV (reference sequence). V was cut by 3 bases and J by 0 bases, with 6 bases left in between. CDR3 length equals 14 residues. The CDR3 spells CASSLMRSNQPQHF. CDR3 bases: TGTGCCAGCAGTTTGATGCGTAGCAATCAGCCCCAGCATTTT.

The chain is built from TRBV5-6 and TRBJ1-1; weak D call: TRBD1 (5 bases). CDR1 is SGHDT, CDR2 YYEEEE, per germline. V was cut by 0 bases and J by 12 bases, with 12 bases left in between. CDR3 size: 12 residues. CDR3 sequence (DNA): TGTGCCAGCAGCTTGGGTGCAGGGTTCCCTTTCTTT. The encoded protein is CASSLGAGFPFF.

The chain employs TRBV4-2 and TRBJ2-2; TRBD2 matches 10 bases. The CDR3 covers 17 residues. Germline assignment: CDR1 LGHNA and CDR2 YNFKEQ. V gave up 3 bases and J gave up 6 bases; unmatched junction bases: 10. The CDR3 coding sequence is TGTGCCAGCAGCCAGCAACTAGCGGGGAACCCCTCCGGGGAGCTGTTTTTT. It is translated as CASSQQLAGNPSGELFF.

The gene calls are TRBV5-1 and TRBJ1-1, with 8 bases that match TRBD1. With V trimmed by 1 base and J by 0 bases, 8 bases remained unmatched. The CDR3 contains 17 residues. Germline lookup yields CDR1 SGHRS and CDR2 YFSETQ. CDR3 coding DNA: TGCGCCAGCAGCTTGACAGGGACAGGATTTATGAACACTGAAGCTTTCTTT. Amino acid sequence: CASSLTGTGFMNTEAFF.

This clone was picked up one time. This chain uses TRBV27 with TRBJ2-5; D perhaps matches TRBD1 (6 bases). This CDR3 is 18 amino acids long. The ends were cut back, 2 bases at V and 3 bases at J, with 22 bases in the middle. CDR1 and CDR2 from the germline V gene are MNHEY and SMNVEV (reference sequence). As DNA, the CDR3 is TGTGCCAGCAGTTTACTCGGCCTAGGCAGGGGCCTTAAAGAGACCCAGTACTTC. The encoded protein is CASSLLGLGRGLKETQYF.

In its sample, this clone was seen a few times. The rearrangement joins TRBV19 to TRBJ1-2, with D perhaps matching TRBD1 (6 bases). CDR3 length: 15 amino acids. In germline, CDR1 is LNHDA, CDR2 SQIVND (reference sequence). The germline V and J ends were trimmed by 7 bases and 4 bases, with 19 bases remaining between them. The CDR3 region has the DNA TGTGCCAGTACCCCAGTGGGGGGCCCGTCCTATGGCTACACCTTC. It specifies CASTPVGGPSYGYTF.

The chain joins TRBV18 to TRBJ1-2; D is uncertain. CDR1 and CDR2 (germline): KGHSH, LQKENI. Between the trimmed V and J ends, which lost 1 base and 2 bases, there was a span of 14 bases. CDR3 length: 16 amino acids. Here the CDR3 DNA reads TGTGCCAGCTCACCACAGGGCAGGCCGCGGAACTATGGCTACACCTTC. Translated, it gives CASSPQGRPRNYGYTF.

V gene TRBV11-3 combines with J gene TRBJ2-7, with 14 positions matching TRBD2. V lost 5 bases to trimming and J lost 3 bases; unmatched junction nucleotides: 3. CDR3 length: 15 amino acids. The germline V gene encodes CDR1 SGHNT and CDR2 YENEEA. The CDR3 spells CASSMGLAGDYEQYF. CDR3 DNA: TGTGCCAGCAGCATGGGACTAGCGGGAGACTACGAGCAGTACTTC.

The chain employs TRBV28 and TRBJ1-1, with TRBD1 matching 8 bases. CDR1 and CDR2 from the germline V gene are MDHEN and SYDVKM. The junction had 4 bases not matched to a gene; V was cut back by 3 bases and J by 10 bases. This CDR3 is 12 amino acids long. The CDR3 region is CASSFQGARAFF. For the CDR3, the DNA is TGTGCCAGCAGTTTCCAGGGGGCGCGAGCTTTCTTT.

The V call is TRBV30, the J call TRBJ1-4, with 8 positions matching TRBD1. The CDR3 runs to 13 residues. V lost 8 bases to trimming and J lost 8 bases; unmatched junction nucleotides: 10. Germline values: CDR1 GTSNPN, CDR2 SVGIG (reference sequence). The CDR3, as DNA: TGTGCCGGGAAAACAGGGGGATTAGAAAAACTGTTTTTT. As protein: CAGKTGGLEKLFF.

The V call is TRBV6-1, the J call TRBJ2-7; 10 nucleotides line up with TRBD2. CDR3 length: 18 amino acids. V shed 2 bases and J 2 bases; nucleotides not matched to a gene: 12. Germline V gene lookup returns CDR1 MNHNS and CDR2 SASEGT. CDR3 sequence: CASSELRASGSFAYEQYF. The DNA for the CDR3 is TGTGCCAGCAGTGAACTGAGGGCTAGCGGGAGCTTCGCCTACGAGCAGTACTTC.

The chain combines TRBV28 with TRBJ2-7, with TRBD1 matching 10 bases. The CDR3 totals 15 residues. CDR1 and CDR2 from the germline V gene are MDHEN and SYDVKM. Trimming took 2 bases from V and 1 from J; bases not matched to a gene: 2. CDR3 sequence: CASSLGDRGSYEQYF. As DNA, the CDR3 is TGTGCCAGCAGTTTAGGGGACAGGGGTTCCTACGAGCAGTACTTC.

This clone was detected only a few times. DNA for the CDR3: TGTGCCAGCAGCTTGCCGACTGTCATGGGTCAGAACATTCAGTACTTC. As protein: CASSLPTVMGQNIQYF. The rearrangement joins TRBV7-9 to TRBJ2-4; no reliable D call. Germline-derived CDR1 and CDR2 are SEHNR and FQNEAQ (reference sequence). The CDR3 consists of 16 residues. Between the trimmed V and J ends, which lost 3 bases and 7 bases, there was a span of 19 bases.

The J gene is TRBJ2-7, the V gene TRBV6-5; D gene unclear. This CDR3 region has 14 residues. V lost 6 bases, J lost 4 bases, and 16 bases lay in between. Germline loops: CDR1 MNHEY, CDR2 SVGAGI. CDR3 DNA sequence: TGTGCCAGCAGCGGCGACGTAGGGTCTTACGAGCAGTACTTC. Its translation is CASSGDVGSYEQYF.

The CDR3 here is CAISETGTNSYEQYF. CDR3 coding DNA: TGTGCCATCAGTGAGACCGGGACAAACTCCTACGAGCAGTACTTC. The chain has TRBV10-3 and TRBJ2-7, with a possible D match to TRBD1 (6 bases). The CDR3 extends over 15 amino acids. Germline-derived CDR1 and CDR2 are ENHRY and SYGVKD. Deletions cut 2 bases from V and 0 bases from J, with 11 bases between.

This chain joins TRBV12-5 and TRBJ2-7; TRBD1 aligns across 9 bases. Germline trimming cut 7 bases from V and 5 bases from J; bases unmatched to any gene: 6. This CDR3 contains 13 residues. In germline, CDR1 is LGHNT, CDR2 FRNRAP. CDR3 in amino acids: CASDGDRAHEQYF. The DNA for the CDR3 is TGTGCTAGTGACGGGGACAGGGCTCACGAGCAGTACTTC.

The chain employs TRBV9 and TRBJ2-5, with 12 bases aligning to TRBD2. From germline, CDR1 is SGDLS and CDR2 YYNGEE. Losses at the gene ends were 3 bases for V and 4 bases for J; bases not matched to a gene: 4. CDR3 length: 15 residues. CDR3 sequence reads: CASSGLAGGLETQYF. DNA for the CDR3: TGTGCCAGCAGCGGGCTAGCGGGAGGGTTAGAGACCCAGTACTTC.

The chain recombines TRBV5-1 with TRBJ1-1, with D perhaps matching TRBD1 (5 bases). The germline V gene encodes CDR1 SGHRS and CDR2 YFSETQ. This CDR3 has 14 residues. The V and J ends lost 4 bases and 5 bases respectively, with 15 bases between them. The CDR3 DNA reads TGCGCCAGCAGCCCGGCTTCGGGGGTAACTGAAGCTTTCTTT. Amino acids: CASSPASGVTEAFF. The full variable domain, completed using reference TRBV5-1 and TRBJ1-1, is KAGVTQTPRYLIKTRGQQVTLSCSPISGHRSVSWYQQTPGQGLQFLFEYFSETQRNKGNFPGRFSGRQFSNSRSEMNVSTLELGDSALYLCASSPASGVTEAFFGQGTRLTVV.